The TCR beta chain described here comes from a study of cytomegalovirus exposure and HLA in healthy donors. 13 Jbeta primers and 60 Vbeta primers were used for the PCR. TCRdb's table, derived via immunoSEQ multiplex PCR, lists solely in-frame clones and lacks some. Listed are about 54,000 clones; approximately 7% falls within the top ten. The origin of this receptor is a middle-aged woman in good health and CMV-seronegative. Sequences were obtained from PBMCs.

The CDR3 reads CASSLAAQETQYF. For the CDR3, the DNA is TGTGCCAGCAGCTTGGCGGCCCAAGAGACCCAGTACTTC. V and J are TRBV11-3 and TRBJ2-5; unclear D gene. V dropped 3 bases and J dropped 1 base, with 6 bases sitting between them. The CDR3 has 13 residues. CDR1 and CDR2 from the germline V gene are SGHNT and YENEEA.